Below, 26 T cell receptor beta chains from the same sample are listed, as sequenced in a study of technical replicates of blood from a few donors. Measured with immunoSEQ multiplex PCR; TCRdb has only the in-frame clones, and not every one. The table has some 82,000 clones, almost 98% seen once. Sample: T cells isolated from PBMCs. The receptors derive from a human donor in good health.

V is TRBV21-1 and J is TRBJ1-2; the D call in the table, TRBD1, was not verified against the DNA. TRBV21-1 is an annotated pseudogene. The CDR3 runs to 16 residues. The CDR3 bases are TGTGCCAGCAGCAAAAATGTTGGGCAGGGTGGCTATGGCTACACCTTC. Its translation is CASSKNVGQGGYGYTF.

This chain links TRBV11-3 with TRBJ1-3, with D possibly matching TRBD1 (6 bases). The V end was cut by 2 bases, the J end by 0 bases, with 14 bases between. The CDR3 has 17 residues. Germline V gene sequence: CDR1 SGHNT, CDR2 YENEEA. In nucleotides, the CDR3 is TGTGCCAGCAGCTTATATCTGGGGGCAGCCTCTGGAAACACCATATATTTT. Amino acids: CASSLYLGAASGNTIYF. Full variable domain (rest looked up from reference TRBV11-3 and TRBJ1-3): EAGVVQSPRYKIIEKKQPVAFWCNPISGHNTLYWYLQNLGQGPELLIRYENEEAVDDSQLPKDRFSAERLKGVDSTLKIQPAELGDSAVYLCASSLYLGAASGNTIYFGEGSWLTVV.

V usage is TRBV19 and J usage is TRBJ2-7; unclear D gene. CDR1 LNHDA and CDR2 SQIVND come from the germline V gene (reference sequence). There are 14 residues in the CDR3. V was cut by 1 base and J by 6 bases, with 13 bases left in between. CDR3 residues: CASSIGVSVAEQYF. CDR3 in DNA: TGTGCCAGTAGTATAGGCGTGTCCGTCGCCGAGCAGTACTTC.

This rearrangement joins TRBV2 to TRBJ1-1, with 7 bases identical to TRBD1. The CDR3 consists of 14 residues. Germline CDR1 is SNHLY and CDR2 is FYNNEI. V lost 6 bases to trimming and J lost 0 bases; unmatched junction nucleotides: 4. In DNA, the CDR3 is TGTGCCAGCAGGAACAGGGGTTTGAACACTGAAGCTTTCTTT. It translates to CASRNRGLNTEAFF.

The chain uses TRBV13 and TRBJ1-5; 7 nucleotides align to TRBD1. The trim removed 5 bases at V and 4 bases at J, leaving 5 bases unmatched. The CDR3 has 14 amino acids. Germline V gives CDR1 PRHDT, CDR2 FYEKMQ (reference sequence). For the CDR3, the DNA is TGTGCCAGCAGCCTCGGGACAGTTAATCAGCCCCAGCATTTT. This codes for CASSLGTVNQPQHF.

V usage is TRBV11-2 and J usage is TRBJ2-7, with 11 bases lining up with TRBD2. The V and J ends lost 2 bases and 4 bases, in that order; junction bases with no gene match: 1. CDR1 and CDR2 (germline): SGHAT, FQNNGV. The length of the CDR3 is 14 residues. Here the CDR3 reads CASSLLAGGYEQYF. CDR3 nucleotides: TGTGCCAGCAGCTTACTAGCGGGAGGATACGAGCAGTACTTC. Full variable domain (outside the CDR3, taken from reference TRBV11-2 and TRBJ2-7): EAGVAQSPRYKIIEKRQSVAFWCNPISGHATLYWYQQILGQGPKLLIQFQNNGVVDDSQLPKDRFSAERLKGVDSTLKIQPAKLEDSAVYLCASSLLAGGYEQYFGPGTRLTVT.

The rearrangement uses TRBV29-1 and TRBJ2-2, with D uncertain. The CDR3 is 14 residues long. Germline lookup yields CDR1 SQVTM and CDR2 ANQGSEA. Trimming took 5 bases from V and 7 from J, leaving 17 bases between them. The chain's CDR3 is CSVTEQQSGGELFF. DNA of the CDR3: TGCAGCGTTACCGAACAACAGAGTGGCGGGGAGCTGTTTTTT.

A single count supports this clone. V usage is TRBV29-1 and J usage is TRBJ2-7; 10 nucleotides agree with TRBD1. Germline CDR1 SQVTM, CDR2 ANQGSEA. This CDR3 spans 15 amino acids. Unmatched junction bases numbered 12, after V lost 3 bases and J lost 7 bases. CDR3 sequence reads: CSVDGIRDRGREQYF. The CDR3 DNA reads TGCAGCGTTGATGGGATTCGGGACAGGGGAAGAGAGCAGTACTTC.

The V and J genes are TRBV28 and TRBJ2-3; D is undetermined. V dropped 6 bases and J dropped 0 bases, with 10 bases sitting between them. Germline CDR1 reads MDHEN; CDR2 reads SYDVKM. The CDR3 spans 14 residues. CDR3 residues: CASRYPQSTDTQYF. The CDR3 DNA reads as TGTGCCAGCAGATACCCTCAGAGCACAGATACGCAGTATTTT.

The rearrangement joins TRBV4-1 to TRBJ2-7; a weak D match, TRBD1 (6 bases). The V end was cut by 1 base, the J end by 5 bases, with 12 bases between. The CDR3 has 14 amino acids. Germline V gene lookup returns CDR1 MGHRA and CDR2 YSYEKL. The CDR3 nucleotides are TGCGCCAGCAGCCAAGCGGCAGGGGACCACGAGCAGTACTTC. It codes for CASSQAAGDHEQYF.

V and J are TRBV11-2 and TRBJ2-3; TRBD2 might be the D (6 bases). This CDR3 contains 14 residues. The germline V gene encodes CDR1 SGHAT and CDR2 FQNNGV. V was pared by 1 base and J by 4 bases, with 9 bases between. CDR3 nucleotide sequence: TGTGCCAGCAGCTTAGCGGGAGAATCAGATACGCAGTATTTT. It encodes CASSLAGESDTQYF.

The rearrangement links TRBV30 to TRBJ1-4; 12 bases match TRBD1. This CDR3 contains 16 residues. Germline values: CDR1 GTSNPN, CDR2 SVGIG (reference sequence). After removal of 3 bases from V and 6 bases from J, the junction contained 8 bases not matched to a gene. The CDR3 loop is CAWSAGTGGSYEKLFF. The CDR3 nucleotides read TGTGCCTGGAGCGCCGGGACAGGGGGCTCGTATGAAAAACTGTTTTTT.

CDR3 in DNA: TGCGCCAGCAGCGCCCGGACTAGCGGGAGGGGCGTTGCCGAGCAGTACTTC. Translation gives CASSARTSGRGVAEQYF. The V gene is TRBV5-1, the J gene TRBJ2-7; 15 bases map to TRBD2. V shed 4 bases and J 6 bases; nucleotides not matched to a gene: 11. CDR1 and CDR2 (germline): SGHRS, YFSETQ. This CDR3 region has 17 residues. Full variable domain (remainder filled in from reference TRBV5-1 and TRBJ2-7): KAGVTQTPRYLIKTRGQQVTLSCSPISGHRSVSWYQQTPGQGLQFLFEYFSETQRNKGNFPGRFSGRQFSNSRSEMNVSTLELGDSALYLCASSARTSGRGVAEQYFGPGTRLTVT.

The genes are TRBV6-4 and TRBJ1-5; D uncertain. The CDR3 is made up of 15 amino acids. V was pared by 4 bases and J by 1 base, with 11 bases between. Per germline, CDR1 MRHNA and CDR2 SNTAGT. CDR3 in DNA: TGTGCCAGCAGTGTCGGGTTTTCGAGCAATCAGCCCCAGCATTTT. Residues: CASSVGFSSNQPQHF.

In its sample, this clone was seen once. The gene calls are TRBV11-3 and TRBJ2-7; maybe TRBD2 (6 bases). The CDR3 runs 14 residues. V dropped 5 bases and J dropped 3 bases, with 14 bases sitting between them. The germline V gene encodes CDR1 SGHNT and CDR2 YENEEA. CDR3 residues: CASSPNPGDYEQYF. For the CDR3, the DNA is TGTGCCAGCAGCCCGAACCCGGGGGACTACGAGCAGTACTTC.

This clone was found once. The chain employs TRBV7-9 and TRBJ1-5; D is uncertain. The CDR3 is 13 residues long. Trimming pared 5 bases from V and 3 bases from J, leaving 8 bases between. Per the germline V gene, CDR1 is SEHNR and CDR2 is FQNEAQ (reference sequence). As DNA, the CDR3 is TGTGCCAGCAGCACGACAAACAATCAGCCCCAGCATTTT. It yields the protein CASSTTNNQPQHF. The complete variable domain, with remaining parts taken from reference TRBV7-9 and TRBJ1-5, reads DTGVSQNPRHKITKRGQNVTFRCDPISEHNRLYWYRQTLGQGPEFLTYFQNEAQLEKSRLLSDRFSAERPKGSFSTLEIQRTEQGDSAMYLCASSTTNNQPQHFGDGTRLSIL.

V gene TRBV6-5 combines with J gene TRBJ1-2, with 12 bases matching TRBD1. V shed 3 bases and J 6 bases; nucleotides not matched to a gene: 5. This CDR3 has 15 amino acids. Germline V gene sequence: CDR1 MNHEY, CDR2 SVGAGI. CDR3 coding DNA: TGTGCCAGCAGTTATCGGGGACAGGGGGCTGATGGCTACACCTTC. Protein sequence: CASSYRGQGADGYTF.

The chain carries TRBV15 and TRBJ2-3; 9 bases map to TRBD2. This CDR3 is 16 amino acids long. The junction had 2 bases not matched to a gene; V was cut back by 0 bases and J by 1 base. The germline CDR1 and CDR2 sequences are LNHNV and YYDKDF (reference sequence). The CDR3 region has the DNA TGTGCCACCAGCAGAGATGCGGGGGGGGGCACAGATACGCAGTATTTT. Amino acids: CATSRDAGGGTDTQYF.

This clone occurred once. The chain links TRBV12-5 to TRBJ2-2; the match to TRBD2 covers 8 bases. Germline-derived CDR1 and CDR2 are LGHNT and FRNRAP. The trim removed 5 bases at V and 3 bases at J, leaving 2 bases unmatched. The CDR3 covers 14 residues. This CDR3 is CASGPGGYTGELFF. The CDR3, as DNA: TGTGCTAGTGGTCCGGGAGGGTACACCGGGGAGCTGTTTTTT.

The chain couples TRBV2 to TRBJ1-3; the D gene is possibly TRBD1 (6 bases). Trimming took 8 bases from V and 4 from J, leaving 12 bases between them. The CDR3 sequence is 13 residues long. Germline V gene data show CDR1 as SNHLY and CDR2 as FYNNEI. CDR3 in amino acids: CASEGHSGNTIYF. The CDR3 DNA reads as TGTGCCAGCGAGGGACACAGCGGAAACACCATATATTTT.

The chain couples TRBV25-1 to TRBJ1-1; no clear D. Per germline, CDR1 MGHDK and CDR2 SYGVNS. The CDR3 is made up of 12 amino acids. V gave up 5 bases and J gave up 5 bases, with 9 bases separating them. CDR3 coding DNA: TGTGCCAGCAGTCGAACATTGACTGAAGCTTTCTTT. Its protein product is CASSRTLTEAFF. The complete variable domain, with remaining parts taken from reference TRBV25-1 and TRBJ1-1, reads EADIYQTPRYLVIGTGKKITLECSQTMGHDKMYWYQQDPGMELHLIHYSYGVNSTEKGDLSSESTVSRIRTEHFPLTLESARPSHTSQYLCASSRTLTEAFFGQGTRLTVV.

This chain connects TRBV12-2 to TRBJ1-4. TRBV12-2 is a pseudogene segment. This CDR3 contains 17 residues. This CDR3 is CASRSGYSGATNEKLFF. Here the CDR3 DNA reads TGTGCAAGTCGCTCGGGTTATTCCGGCGCAACTAATGAAAAACTGTTTTTT.

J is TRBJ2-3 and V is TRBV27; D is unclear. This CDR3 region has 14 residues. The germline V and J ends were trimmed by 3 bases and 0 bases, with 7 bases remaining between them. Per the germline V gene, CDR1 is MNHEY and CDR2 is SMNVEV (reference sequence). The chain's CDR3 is CASSFSVSTDTQYF. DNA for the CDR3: TGTGCCAGCAGTTTCAGCGTGAGCACAGATACGCAGTATTTT.

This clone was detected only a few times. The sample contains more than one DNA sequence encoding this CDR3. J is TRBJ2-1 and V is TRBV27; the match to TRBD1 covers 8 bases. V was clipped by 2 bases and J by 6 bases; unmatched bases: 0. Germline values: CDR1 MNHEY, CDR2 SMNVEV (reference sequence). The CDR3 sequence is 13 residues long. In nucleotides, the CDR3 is TGTGCCAGCAGTTTAACAGGGGGCAATGAGCAGTTCTTC. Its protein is CASSLTGGNEQFF.

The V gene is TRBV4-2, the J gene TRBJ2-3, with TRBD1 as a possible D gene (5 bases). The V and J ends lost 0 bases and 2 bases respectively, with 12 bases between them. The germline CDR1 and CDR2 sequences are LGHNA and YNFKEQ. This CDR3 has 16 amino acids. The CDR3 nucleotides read TGTGCCAGCAGCCAAGATGTACAGGAACTCACAGATACGCAGTATTTT. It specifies CASSQDVQELTDTQYF.

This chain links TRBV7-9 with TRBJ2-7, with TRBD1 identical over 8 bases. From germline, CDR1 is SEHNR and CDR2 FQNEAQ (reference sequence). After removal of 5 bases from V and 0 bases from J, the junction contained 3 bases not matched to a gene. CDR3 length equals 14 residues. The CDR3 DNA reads TGTGCCAGCAGCGGACAGGGCAGCTCCTACGAGCAGTACTTC. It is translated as CASSGQGSSYEQYF.